This T cell receptor (beta chain) was sequenced during a study of cytomegalovirus exposure and HLA in healthy donors. Researchers ran the PCR with 60 Vbeta and 13 Jbeta primers. The method was immunoSEQ multiplex PCR; TCRdb's version includes in-frame clones alone and lacks a portion of them. There are around 31,000 clones in the sample; roughly 66% occur only once, and around 40% lies in the top ten. The CDR3 is 15 residues long. Germline-derived CDR1 and CDR2 are SGHVS and FQNEAQ. Trimming shortened V by 5 bases and J by 5 bases, and 18 bases separated the two germline ends. This clone occurred a few times.

This rearrangement joins TRBV7-8 to TRBJ1-1; no reliable D call. Sequences were obtained from PBMCs. The clonotype was recovered from a male donor in good health and CMV-seropositive. The CDR3 reads CASSPVRATLTEAFF. CDR3 coding DNA: TGTGCCAGCAGCCCCGTGAGGGCAACTTTAACTGAAGCTTTCTTT.